The rows below give T cell receptor beta chains drawn from one sample of a study of blood T cell repertoires in COVID-19. This table comes from immunoSEQ multiplex PCR, and its TCRdb copy is limited to in-frame clones, with some not included. The sample contains 100,000 to 140,000 clones, 84% of which appear only once. The sample taken for sequencing was peripheral blood. Source of these receptors: a human donor in a cohort sampled during active COVID-19. Each CDR3 is given with its conserved first and last residue. A D gene is named only where the DNA matches it firmly. A clone size is listed for some rows: how often the clone was seen (once, few, many), or a class if it is expanded.

v_call: TRBV28
d_call: TRBD1
clone_size: -
j_call: TRBJ1-1
cdr3_nt: TGTGCCAGCAGCGTTTCCCGGACAGGTGAAGCTTTCTTT
cdr3_aa: CASSVSRTGEAFF

v_call: TRBV7-2
d_call: -
clone_size: -
j_call: TRBJ1-1
cdr3_nt: TGTGCCAGCAGCTTAGTTCCGGGTCTTGGGACTGAAGCTTTCTTT
cdr3_aa: CASSLVPGLGTEAFF

v_call: TRBV7-6
d_call: -
clone_size: -
j_call: TRBJ1-5
cdr3_nt: TGTGCCAGCAGCTTAGAGATACAGAGTAACAATCAGCCCCAGCATTTT
cdr3_aa: CASSLEIQSNNQPQHF

v_call: TRBV7-2
d_call: -
clone_size: -
j_call: TRBJ1-6
cdr3_nt: TGTGCCAGCAGCGAATCCCTCGCCGGGTCACCCCTCCACTTT
cdr3_aa: CASSESLAGSPLHF

v_call: TRBV27
d_call: -
clone_size: -
j_call: TRBJ2-7
cdr3_nt: TGTGCCAGCAGTAAGGGGACAAACTCCTACGAGCAGTACTTC
cdr3_aa: CASSKGTNSYEQYF

v_call: TRBV7-2
d_call: -
clone_size: -
j_call: TRBJ1-2
cdr3_nt: TGTGCCAGCAGCTTAGAATCGACGGGTGGCTACACCTTC
cdr3_aa: CASSLESTGGYTF

v_call: TRBV6-5
d_call: -
clone_size: -
j_call: TRBJ1-2
cdr3_nt: TGTGCCAGCAGCAGACAGATCATCTATGGCTACACCTTC
cdr3_aa: CASSRQIIYGYTF

v_call: TRBV24-1
d_call: TRBD1
clone_size: few
j_call: TRBJ1-1
cdr3_nt: TGTGCCACCAGTGATTCTACAGGGGTCACTGAAGCTTTCTTT
cdr3_aa: CATSDSTGVTEAFF

v_call: TRBV5-1
d_call: -
clone_size: -
j_call: TRBJ2-5
cdr3_nt: TGCGCCAGCAGCTTGGGGCAGGATGGGACCCAGTACTTC
cdr3_aa: CASSLGQDGTQYF

v_call: TRBV18
d_call: -
clone_size: -
j_call: TRBJ2-5
cdr3_nt: TGTGCCAGCTCACTGTCCAGCGGGCCCGTGACCCCGGCAGAGACCCAGTACTTC
cdr3_aa: CASSLSSGPVTPAETQYF

v_call: TRBV19
d_call: TRBD2
clone_size: few
j_call: TRBJ2-6
cdr3_nt: TGTGCCAGTAGGACTAGCGGGAGTACTGGGGCCAACGTCCTGACTTTC
cdr3_aa: CASRTSGSTGANVLTF

v_call: TRBV5-1
d_call: TRBD2
clone_size: -
j_call: TRBJ2-7
cdr3_nt: TGCGCCAGTAGCGGGAGGCCAAGCTCCTACGAGCAGTACTTC
cdr3_aa: CASSGRPSSYEQYF

v_call: TRBV3-1/TRBV3-2
d_call: TRBD1
clone_size: -
j_call: TRBJ1-1
cdr3_nt: TGTGCCAGCAGGGTAGGACAGGGAGAAGCTTTCTTT
cdr3_aa: CASRVGQGEAFF

v_call: TRBV7-9
d_call: -
clone_size: -
j_call: TRBJ1-2
cdr3_nt: TGTGCCAGCAGCTTAGGACGGACTCTGGCGGACTATGGCTACACCTTC
cdr3_aa: CASSLGRTLADYGYTF

v_call: TRBV3-1/TRBV3-2
d_call: -
clone_size: -
j_call: TRBJ1-6
cdr3_nt: TGTGCCAGCAGCCCCCCAACAGGGTTGGATTCACCCCTCCACTTT
cdr3_aa: CASSPPTGLDSPLHF

v_call: TRBV7-3
d_call: -
clone_size: -
j_call: TRBJ1-2
cdr3_nt: TGTGCCAGCAGCTTATACTACGAGCCCTATGGCTACACCTTC
cdr3_aa: CASSLYYEPYGYTF

v_call: TRBV9
d_call: -
clone_size: few
j_call: TRBJ2-3
cdr3_nt: TGTGCCAGCAGCGTACGGAGGGAGAATCCCACAGATACGCAGTATTTT
cdr3_aa: CASSVRRENPTDTQYF

v_call: TRBV6-5
d_call: TRBD1
clone_size: -
j_call: TRBJ1-1
cdr3_nt: TGTGCCAGCAGTCGGGACAGGGGGGATTTTGAAGCTTTCTTT
cdr3_aa: CASSRDRGDFEAFF

v_call: TRBV10-3
d_call: TRBD1
clone_size: -
j_call: TRBJ1-2
cdr3_nt: TGTGCCATCAGTGACGGAGACGGGGCAGGGGGTTATGGCTACACCTTC
cdr3_aa: CAISDGDGAGGYGYTF

v_call: TRBV18
d_call: TRBD2
clone_size: -
j_call: TRBJ2-3
cdr3_nt: TGTGCCAGCTCTCCAGGACTAGCGGGAGGGACAGATACGCAGTATTTT
cdr3_aa: CASSPGLAGGTDTQYF

v_call: TRBV19
d_call: TRBD1
clone_size: -
j_call: TRBJ1-1
cdr3_nt: TGTGCCAGTCACAGGGGCGACACTGAAGCTTTCTTT
cdr3_aa: CASHRGDTEAFF

v_call: TRBV4-3
d_call: TRBD1
clone_size: -
j_call: TRBJ1-1
cdr3_nt: TGCGCCAGCAGCCCACAACAGGGGACGAACACTGAAGCTTTCTTT
cdr3_aa: CASSPQQGTNTEAFF

v_call: TRBV10-3
d_call: -
clone_size: -
j_call: TRBJ1-2
cdr3_nt: TGTGCCATCAGTGACCCGGGTGGCTATGGCTACACCTTC
cdr3_aa: CAISDPGGYGYTF

v_call: TRBV20-1
d_call: -
clone_size: -
j_call: TRBJ2-7
cdr3_nt: TGCAGTGCTACCTCAGACGGGGAGCAGTACTTC
cdr3_aa: CSATSDGEQYF

v_call: TRBV7-9
d_call: TRBD1
clone_size: -
j_call: TRBJ1-2
cdr3_nt: TGTGCCAGCAGCCCTCGAACAGGGGCGGTCTATGGCTACACCTTC
cdr3_aa: CASSPRTGAVYGYTF

v_call: TRBV7-9
d_call: TRBD1
clone_size: -
j_call: TRBJ2-7
cdr3_nt: TGTGCCAGCAGCGGTAGGACAGGCTCCTACGAGCAGTACTTC
cdr3_aa: CASSGRTGSYEQYF

v_call: TRBV28
d_call: TRBD1
clone_size: -
j_call: TRBJ2-2
cdr3_nt: TGTGCCAGCAGACGGGACAGGGGGCGCACCGGGGAGCTGTTTTTT
cdr3_aa: CASRRDRGRTGELFF

v_call: TRBV18
d_call: TRBD1
clone_size: -
j_call: TRBJ1-1
cdr3_nt: TGTGCCAGCTCACTAACGACAGGGGGCAGGGAAGTCACTGAAGCTTTCTTT
cdr3_aa: CASSLTTGGREVTEAFF

v_call: TRBV5-4
d_call: -
clone_size: -
j_call: TRBJ2-5
cdr3_nt: TGTGCCAGCAGCTTGAGTCGCGGCAGCTTAGAGACCCAGTACTTC
cdr3_aa: CASSLSRGSLETQYF

v_call: TRBV18
d_call: TRBD2
clone_size: -
j_call: TRBJ2-1
cdr3_nt: TGTGCCAGCTCAGCCGGGACTACCAATGAGCAGTTCTTC
cdr3_aa: CASSAGTTNEQFF

v_call: TRBV6-2/TRBV6-3
d_call: -
clone_size: few
j_call: TRBJ2-3
cdr3_nt: TGTGCCAGCAGTAGGGGTACGCAGTATTTT
cdr3_aa: CASSRGTQYF

v_call: TRBV19
d_call: TRBD2
clone_size: -
j_call: TRBJ2-3
cdr3_nt: TGTGCCAGTAGTATGGTATTAGCGGGAGGGAGCACAGATACGCAGTATTTT
cdr3_aa: CASSMVLAGGSTDTQYF